This TCR beta chain originates from a study of regulatory T cells in long-lasting Graves disease (dated by TCRdb to about 2021). The study in broad terms: Antithyroid drugs had been taken for less than 3 months by newly diagnosed Graves' disease patients. Patients with persistent Graves' disease were compared with patients with newly diagnosed Graves' disease using TCR sequencing and RNA sequencing of peripheral blood. A total of around 35 samples underwent TCR sequencing, from about 13 patients with persistent Graves' disease and 20 or so patients with newly diagnosed Graves' disease. The study was registered as a clinical trial and conducted in China.

This specimen's time point label, interpreted: newly diagnosed GD, antithyroid drugs for less than 3 months. For both TCR sequencing and RNA sequencing, RNA was extracted from PBMCs in TRIzol. The diagnosis of Graves' disease was made according to American Thyroid Association guidelines. Recruitment of patients was carried out at an endocrinology department in Xi'an, China. From each patient, approximately 10 milliliters of peripheral blood was collected into an EDTA anticoagulant tube. PBMCs were isolated by Ficoll Paque Plus density gradient separation without further T cell sorting. An Agilent 2100 Bioanalyzer and agarose gel were used to check RNA quality, and a NanoDrop 2000 was used to measure RNA concentration. Results the study describes overall, beyond this receptor: Patients with persistent disease shared more public clonotypes (fewer than 3,000) than newly diagnosed patients did (966). The authors acknowledged the small sample size as a limitation that may reduce accuracy. Only peripheral blood was studied, because thyroid tissue, the primary lesion, was inaccessible. Persistent Graves' disease patients showed lower TCR Shannon entropy and fewer highly expanded clones than newly diagnosed patients, suggesting clonal expansion. Sequencing and analysis were limited to the TCR beta chain.

Regarding this clonotype: Its antigen is not yet known. Within one base of it there is no much larger clone, and no base qualities were kept.

Libraries were built with multiplex PCR. For sequencing, an Illumina HiSeq 4000 was employed. TCR beta libraries were built with iRepertoire HTBI primers and Arm-PCR amplification of CDR3 regions. Before sequencing, the PCR products underwent gel purification. From the authors' description of their analysis: Across samples, some 62 TRBV and 15 or so TRBJ segments were identified and used for gene usage analysis of CDR3 amino acid clonotypes. COPE and FqMerger were used to merge filtered high-quality paired reads into contigs. Contigs were aligned with BLAST to IMGT TRBV, TRBD and TRBJ reference genes, and CDR3 was defined per IMGT. Clonotypes above 0.1% frequency were classified as highly expanded clones. Shannon entropy served as the measure of repertoire diversity, while the Gini coefficient captured V-J evenness. Clonotypes shared by more than one individual were considered public. TCRdb took the public reads, trimmed them with fastp at Q25, ran MiXCR for clone calling and kept in-frame beta chains. A single entry per CDR3 protein holds the most common genes and DNA from its merged rows. These V and J calls are TCRdb output, not the study's own analysis. The sample has 580,000 or so distinct CDR3 sequences on record, about 16% of them singletons. Together, the top ten hold around 12% of the sample.

These sequences were also reported in another study, on T cells in Graves' hyperthyroidism and ophthalmopathy. As described in the second report: A patient counted as having stable Graves' hyperthyroidism if no progression to ophthalmopathy occurred over 18 months of follow-up. Hyperthyroidism patients were aged 18 to 65 years and newly diagnosed, with disease duration of less than 2 months. Patients with uncontrolled infections, other autoimmune diseases, pregnancy or lactation were excluded. Clinical symptoms, serum thyroxine and TRAb, thyroid ultrasound, and orbital computed tomography formed the basis for the diagnoses. The first round of RT-PCR for the TCR CDR3 was performed with the HTBI primer set and the Qiagen OneStep RT-PCR kit. Most expanded thyroid clonotypes (frequency above 0.001) were also detected in blood, a finding suggesting that blood repertoires may reflect thyroid immune responses. In cross-validation, a model built on a 13 V-J signature told ophthalmopathy apart from stable hyperthyroidism with approximately 91% sensitivity and 81% to 82% specificity, and in testing the same model reached 80%/75%. In validation, the model predicted progression to ophthalmopathy a median of about 6.5 months before onset, with over 55% sensitivity and roughly 72% specificity. To identify distinguishing TCR V-J signatures, a discovery cohort of 95 to 100 patients was used, comprising 43 with Graves' ophthalmopathy and around 60 with stable Graves' hyperthyroidism. Whether ophthalmopathy could be predicted prospectively was tested in an independent validation cohort made up of 18 hyperthyroidism patients plus 17 patients who later progressed to ophthalmopathy. The approximately 100 discovery patients were divided at random into training and test sets in a 7:3 ratio. In about 6 Graves' hyperthyroidism patients, the study also compared T-cell repertoires from thyroid tissue with T-cell repertoires from blood. After blood sampling, hyperthyroidism patients were treated with methimazole at a starting dose of 30 mg daily, and ophthalmopathy patients were treated with high-dose intravenous methylprednisolone. A second multiplex PCR round built the libraries, followed by size selection and purification. Libraries were sequenced paired-end with 100 bp reads on an Illumina HiSeq2000. Raw data were processed with SOAPnuke, discarding reads with adapters, uncalled bases, mean Phred below 15, or no exact constant-primer or identifier match. COPE v1.2.5 was used to merge the high-quality paired reads, and each unique nucleotide sequence was defined as a clonotype. Clonotypes were aligned to IMGT TRBV, TRBD and TRBJ reference segments using MiTCR v1.1. The analysis included only V-J combinations with a frequency above 0.0001, which together covered over 98% of the repertoires. The TCS score was defined as F50 (clonal expansion) divided by E x V (chaos), with BLOSUM62-based TCRdist calculated between CDR3 peptides within each V-J. Welch's t-statistics and random forest reduced several hundred V-J features to about 13, which were used in a naive Bayes classifier (R e1071). Sample size was not statistically predetermined, and blinding of investigators to group allocation was not performed. TCR Vbeta CDR3 sequencing of approximately 140 peripheral blood samples (over 40 ophthalmopathy, roughly 72 hyperthyroidism and around 17 progressor patients) is reported in the paper.

The sequence derives from a man younger than 30 with Graves disease. Donor details come from another sample of the same person, matched by shared clones. This sample comprised peripheral blood mononuclear cells (PBMCs), obtained at new diagnosis, from a patient treated with antithyroid drugs.

The CDR3 in this case is CASSPWKRNNEQFF. The nucleotide sequence is TGTGCCAGCAGCCCCTGGAAGCGGAACAATGAGCAGTTCTTC. Here the chain combines TRBV5-8 and TRBJ2-1; the D gene is perhaps TRBD2, from 5 matching bases. There are 14 amino acids in the CDR3, from cysteine to phenylalanine inclusive. The kept DNA is CDR3 alone, 42 bases in frame from the first base. CDR1 and CDR2, looked up from the germline V gene, are SGHTS and YDEGEE. V was cut back by 4 bases and J by 5 bases, leaving a gap of 13 bases between them.